The rows below give T cell receptor beta chains drawn from one sample of a study of Ad26.COV2.S vaccination and SARS-CoV-2 variants. Repertoires were generated with immunoSEQ multiplex PCR, while TCRdb's copy carries only in-frame clones and drops some. The top ten clones hold 1.9% of a sample with almost 400,000 clones, about nine tenths of them seen once. Sequencing used peripheral blood, obtained in a trial of Ad26.COV2.S vaccine versus placebo. The source is a person aged 18-65 years who received the Ad26.COV2.S COVID-19 vaccine or a placebo. Both conserved end residues are part of each CDR3. D genes are given only for firm matches. Clone size appears in some rows only: once, few, many, or a class for an expanded clone.

V: TRBV5-1
size: -
J: TRBJ2-1
D: TRBD2
DNA: TGCGCCAGCAGCCCGGGACTAGCGAGCAATGAGCAGTTCTTC
CDR3: CASSPGLASNEQFF

V: TRBV30
size: -
J: TRBJ1-4
D: TRBD1
DNA: TGTGCCTGGTCGAATTCCGGGACAGACGAAAAACTGTTTTTT
CDR3: CAWSNSGTDEKLFF

V: TRBV5-6
size: -
J: TRBJ2-7
D: TRBD2
DNA: TGTGCCAGCAGCTTGATCCCTCTAGCGGGCCCGAGAGACTCCTACGAGCAGTACTTC
CDR3: CASSLIPLAGPRDSYEQYF

V: TRBV7-8
size: -
J: TRBJ2-1
D: -
DNA: TGTGCCAGCAGCTTTAGGACGGGGGATGAGCAGTTCTTC
CDR3: CASSFRTGDEQFF

V: TRBV5-1
size: -
J: TRBJ2-7
D: -
DNA: TGCGCCAGCAGCCACGAGAGTCCAGGAGCCAGCTACGAGCAGTACTTC
CDR3: CASSHESPGASYEQYF

V: TRBV18
size: -
J: TRBJ2-7
D: -
DNA: TGTGCCAGCTCAACCGACTACGAGCAGTACTTC
CDR3: CASSTDYEQYF

V: TRBV7-9
size: -
J: TRBJ2-5
D: -
DNA: TGTGCCAGCACCCTGGGTGGGAAGCAAGAGACCCAGTACTTC
CDR3: CASTLGGKQETQYF

V: TRBV28
size: -
J: TRBJ2-7
D: TRBD2
DNA: TGTGCCAGCAGTACCTTAGCGGGAGGCCCCTCTCTTCGCGAGCAGTACTTC
CDR3: CASSTLAGGPSLREQYF

V: TRBV7-8
size: once
J: TRBJ2-2
D: -
DNA: TGTGCCAGCAGCTTAGGAGCCGCGAACACCGGGGAGCTGTTTTTT
CDR3: CASSLGAANTGELFF

V: TRBV5-6
size: -
J: TRBJ1-2
D: -
DNA: TGTGCCAGCAGCCCGGTGTGGAGATGGGGGCACGTAACTAACTATGGCTACACCTTC
CDR3: CASSPVWRWGHVTNYGYTF

V: TRBV10-3
size: -
J: TRBJ2-7
D: TRBD2
DNA: TGTGCCATCAGAGGTAGCGGGACTTACGAGCAGTACTTC
CDR3: CAIRGSGTYEQYF

V: TRBV14
size: -
J: TRBJ1-2
D: -
DNA: TGTGCCAGCAGCCAGCAGGGGTTCGGGGGCTACACCTTC
CDR3: CASSQQGFGGYTF

V: TRBV28
size: -
J: TRBJ2-5
D: -
DNA: TGTGCCAGCAGTTTGGATGTTGAGACCCAGTACTTC
CDR3: CASSLDVETQYF

V: TRBV7-2
size: -
J: TRBJ2-7
D: -
DNA: TGTGCCAGCAGCTTATTTCCGGGGAGCTCCTACGAGCAGTACTTC
CDR3: CASSLFPGSSYEQYF

V: TRBV9
size: -
J: TRBJ1-4
D: -
DNA: TGTGCCAGCAGCAAGAACCGGGACACCGAAAAACTGTTTTTT
CDR3: CASSKNRDTEKLFF

V: TRBV5-1
size: -
J: TRBJ2-1
D: TRBD1
DNA: TGCGCCAGCAGCTTGCTCGGGACAGGATACAATGAGCAGTTCTTC
CDR3: CASSLLGTGYNEQFF

V: TRBV5-4
size: -
J: TRBJ1-2
D: TRBD1
DNA: TGTGCCAGCAGCTCCGGACAGGAGCTTTATGGCTACACCTTC
CDR3: CASSSGQELYGYTF

V: TRBV24-1
size: -
J: TRBJ2-3
D: -
DNA: TGTGCCACCAGACAGGCTAGCACAGATACGCAGTATTTT
CDR3: CATRQASTDTQYF

V: TRBV27
size: -
J: TRBJ1-5
D: -
DNA: TGTGCCAGCAGTTTCTCTCTCGGGGATTCCCAGCATTTT
CDR3: CASSFSLGDSQHF

V: TRBV7-2
size: -
J: TRBJ1-4
D: -
DNA: TGTGCCAGCAGCTTAGTGGGATCCTCTAATGAAAAACTGTTTTTT
CDR3: CASSLVGSSNEKLFF

V: TRBV6-2/TRBV6-3
size: -
J: TRBJ2-1
D: -
DNA: TGTGCCAGCAGCCGCCCCCGGGTCCCTTCAGGCAATGAGCAGTTCTTC
CDR3: CASSRPRVPSGNEQFF

V: TRBV19
size: -
J: TRBJ1-2
D: -
DNA: TGTGCCAGCTCGGGGGGGATCTATGGCTACACCTTC
CDR3: CASSGGIYGYTF

V: TRBV20-1
size: -
J: TRBJ2-1
D: -
DNA: TGCAGTGCTCCTCCAGACGATGAGCAGTTCTTC
CDR3: CSAPPDDEQFF

V: TRBV6-5
size: once
J: TRBJ1-4
D: TRBD1
DNA: TGTGCCAGCAGTCCGGACAGGAAACGGAATGAAAAACTGTTTTTT
CDR3: CASSPDRKRNEKLFF

V: TRBV18
size: once
J: TRBJ2-3
D: -
DNA: TGTGCCAGCTCACCATTTTCGGGTTCAGGGACGTCTGTGGATTTT
CDR3: CASSPFSGSGTSVDF

V: TRBV3-1/TRBV3-2
size: once
J: TRBJ1-3
D: -
DNA: TGTGCCAGCAGCCAAGCCCGCAACGTTGCTGGAAACACCATATATTTT
CDR3: CASSQARNVAGNTIYF

V: TRBV10-3
size: once
J: TRBJ2-6
D: -
DNA: TGTGCCGCCCGGGACGCTCTGGGGGCCAACGTCCTGACTTTC
CDR3: CAARDALGANVLTF

V: TRBV5-1
size: -
J: TRBJ2-2
D: TRBD1
DNA: TGCGCCAGCAGCGCGGACAGGGAGGCCGGGGAGCTGTTTTTT
CDR3: CASSADREAGELFF

V: TRBV2
size: -
J: TRBJ1-1
D: -
DNA: TGTGCCAGCAGGCTCGAACAAACGAACACTGAAGCTTTCTTT
CDR3: CASRLEQTNTEAFF

V: TRBV19
size: -
J: TRBJ2-7
D: -
DNA: TGTGCCAGTAGCAGCGGGCCTCCCTACGAGCAGTACTTC
CDR3: CASSSGPPYEQYF

V: TRBV5-8
size: -
J: TRBJ1-2
D: -
DNA: TGTGCCAGCAGCTTTTCTTGGGACGGCTACACCTTC
CDR3: CASSFSWDGYTF